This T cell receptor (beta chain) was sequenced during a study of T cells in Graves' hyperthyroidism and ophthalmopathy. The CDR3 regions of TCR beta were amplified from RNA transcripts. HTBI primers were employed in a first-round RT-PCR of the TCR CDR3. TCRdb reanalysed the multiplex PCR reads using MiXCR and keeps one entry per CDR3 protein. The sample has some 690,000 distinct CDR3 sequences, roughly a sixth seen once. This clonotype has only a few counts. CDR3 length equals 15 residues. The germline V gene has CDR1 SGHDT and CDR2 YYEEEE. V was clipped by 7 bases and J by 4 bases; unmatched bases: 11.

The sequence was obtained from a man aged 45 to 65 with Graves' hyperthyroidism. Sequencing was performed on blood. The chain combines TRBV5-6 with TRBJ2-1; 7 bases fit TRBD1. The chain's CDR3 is CASLIQGLWYNEQFF. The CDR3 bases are TGTGCCAGCCTCATACAGGGGCTATGGTACAATGAGCAGTTCTTC.